These 14 T cell receptor beta chains were all obtained from the same sample, sequenced in a study of T cell changes during pregnancy in multiple sclerosis. This table comes from immunoSEQ multiplex PCR, and its TCRdb copy is limited to in-frame clones, with some not included. The table has around 50,000 clones, 80% to 90% seen once. The source material was CD8+ T cells from peripheral blood mononuclear cells, sampled in the second trimester of pregnancy. Source of these receptors: a female donor with multiple sclerosis, enrolled in a pregnancy study.

This clone was counted once. This chain links TRBV15 with TRBJ1-1; the match to TRBD1 covers 8 bases. Losses at the gene ends were 1 base for V and 4 bases for J; bases not matched to a gene: 14. CDR1 is LNHNV, CDR2 YYDKDF, per germline (reference sequence). The CDR3 is 18 amino acids. The CDR3 nucleotides are TGTGCCACCAGCAGAGGTTCGGGCGCCAGGGGGCTGAGCACTGAAGCTTTCTTT. This translates into CATSRGSGARGLSTEAFF.

The V call is TRBV29-1, the J call TRBJ1-1; perhaps TRBD1 as D (5 bases). Germline values: CDR1 SQVTM, CDR2 ANQGSEA. V was trimmed by 5 bases and J by 3 bases, leaving 13 bases between them. The CDR3 extends over 13 amino acids. The CDR3 reads CSVYVDSHTEAFF. The CDR3 DNA reads TGCAGCGTTTATGTCGACAGTCACACTGAAGCTTTCTTT. Looking up the rest from reference TRBV29-1 and TRBJ1-1 gives the full variable domain: SAVISQKPSRDICQRGTSLTIQCQVDSQVTMMFWYRQQPGQSLTLIATANQGSEATYESGFVIDKFPISRPNLTFSTLTVSNMSPEDSSIYLCSVYVDSHTEAFFGQGTRLTVV.

This clone was counted between two and nine times. The chain has TRBV29-1 and TRBJ2-1, with TRBD2 as a possible D gene (6 bases). This CDR3 is 12 amino acids long. V dropped 7 bases and J dropped 7 bases, with 14 bases sitting between them. Looked up from germline, CDR1 is SQVTM and CDR2 is ANQGSEA. CDR3 nucleotides: TGCAGCGCTACGGGACTGGATAATGAGCAGTTCTTC. Protein sequence: CSATGLDNEQFF.

The chain links TRBV7-8 to TRBJ1-5; D possibly corresponds to TRBD1 (6 bases). This CDR3 is 17 amino acids long. V was shortened by 0 bases and J by 2 bases, with 14 bases between the two germline ends. The germline V gene encodes CDR1 SGHVS and CDR2 FQNEAQ. The CDR3 protein is CASSLAWAGVGNQPQHF. CDR3 coding DNA: TGTGCCAGCAGCTTAGCGTGGGCAGGGGTGGGCAATCAGCCCCAGCATTTT.

This chain links TRBV15 with TRBJ2-5; perhaps TRBD2 as D (5 bases). The CDR3 spans 15 residues. V was cut by 1 base and J by 4 bases, with 13 bases left in between. The germline V gene encodes CDR1 LNHNV and CDR2 YYDKDF (reference sequence). As DNA, the CDR3 is TGTGCCACCAGCAGAGTACCAGCGGTGGGAGAGACCCAGTACTTC. Encoded protein: CATSRVPAVGETQYF.

Only a few counts were recorded for this clone. The rearrangement links TRBV7-3 to TRBJ1-5, with D uncertain. The ends were cut back, 1 base at V and 5 bases at J, with 6 bases in the middle. Germline CDR1 and CDR2: SGHTA and FQGTGA. This CDR3 contains 13 residues. CDR3 sequence reads: CASSLNGDQPQHF. CDR3 coding DNA: TGTGCCAGCAGCTTAAACGGAGATCAGCCCCAGCATTTT.

The chain is built from TRBV10-2 and TRBJ2-2, with D perhaps TRBD2 (7 bases). The ends were cut back, 4 bases at V and 5 bases at J, with 14 bases in the middle. In germline, CDR1 is WSHSY, CDR2 SAAADI. The CDR3 has 15 residues. The CDR3: CASSVVGGQTGELFF. The CDR3 DNA follows: TGCGCCAGCAGTGTGGTCGGGGGGCAAACCGGGGAGCTGTTTTTT.

The rearrangement joins TRBV28 to TRBJ1-1; perhaps TRBD1 as D (5 bases). The CDR3 is 14 residues long. Germline loops: CDR1 MDHEN, CDR2 SYDVKM. Trimming pared 3 bases from V and 4 bases from J, leaving 12 bases between. As DNA, the CDR3 is TGTGCCAGCAGTTTGGTCGGGGGAAGCACTGAAGCTTTCTTT. Residues: CASSLVGGSTEAFF.

The CDR3 coding sequence is TGTGCCAGCAGCTCTCGACAGGGGAATCAGCCCCAGCATTTT. Translation: CASSSRQGNQPQHF. The chain links TRBV7-8 to TRBJ1-5; the match to TRBD1 covers 8 bases. Trimming at V came to 4 bases and at J to 4 bases, leaving 3 bases not matched to a gene. This CDR3 is built from 14 residues. The germline V gene encodes CDR1 SGHVS and CDR2 FQNEAQ.

The rearrangement links TRBV6-5 to TRBJ1-1, with D possibly being TRBD1 (6 bases). This CDR3 comprises 16 residues. Germline values: CDR1 MNHEY, CDR2 SVGAGI. V was shortened by 0 bases and J by 0 bases, with 11 bases between the two germline ends. As DNA, the CDR3 is TGTGCCAGCAGTTACTCGGCAGGGGTCGTGAACACTGAAGCTTTCTTT. Residues: CASSYSAGVVNTEAFF.

The genes are TRBV27 and TRBJ1-3; 9 bases are shared with TRBD1. This CDR3 has 16 amino acids. Germline CDR1 is MNHEY and CDR2 is SMNVEV (reference sequence). The junction had 7 bases not matched to a gene; V was cut back by 5 bases and J by 2 bases. CDR3 protein: CASSPTQGAAGNTIYF. Here the CDR3 DNA reads TGTGCCAGCAGTCCTACACAGGGGGCGGCTGGAAACACCATATATTTT.

The chain is built from TRBV2 and TRBJ1-1; no reliable D call. V lost 6 bases and J lost 0, with 8 bases in between. This CDR3 region has 13 residues. The V gene's germline CDR1 is SNHLY and CDR2 FYNNEI. CDR3 nucleotides: TGTGCCAGCAGCCTAACCATGAACACTGAAGCTTTCTTT. Translating it yields CASSLTMNTEAFF.

This clone was counted once. The chain has TRBV12-5 and TRBJ2-7; possibly TRBD1 for D (6 bases). The CDR3 runs 13 residues. From germline, CDR1 is LGHNT and CDR2 FRNRAP. V was trimmed by 7 bases and J by 3 bases, leaving 13 bases between them. In nucleotides, the CDR3 is TGTGCTAGTGCCATGACAGGTCTCTACGAGCAGTACTTC. Its translation: CASAMTGLYEQYF.

The genes are TRBV28 and TRBJ1-2; possibly TRBD1 for D (5 bases). The germline V gene has CDR1 MDHEN and CDR2 SYDVKM. The CDR3 runs to 14 residues. The germline V and J ends were trimmed by 7 bases and 0 bases, with 12 bases remaining between them. CDR3 nucleotide sequence: TGTGCCAGCAACCCCGTAGGGGCTAACTATGGCTACACCTTC. Residues: CASNPVGANYGYTF.